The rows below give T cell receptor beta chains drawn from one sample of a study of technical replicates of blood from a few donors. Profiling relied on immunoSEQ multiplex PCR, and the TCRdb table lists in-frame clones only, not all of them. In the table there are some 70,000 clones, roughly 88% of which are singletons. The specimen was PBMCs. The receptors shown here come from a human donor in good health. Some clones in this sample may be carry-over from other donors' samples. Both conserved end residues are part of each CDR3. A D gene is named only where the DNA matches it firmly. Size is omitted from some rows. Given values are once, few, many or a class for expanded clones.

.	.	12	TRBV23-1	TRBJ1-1	CAGPKRDTEAFF	TGCGCCGGTCCCAAGAGGGACACTGAAGCTTTCTTT
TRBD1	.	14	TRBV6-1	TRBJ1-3	CASSRGGPGNTIYF	TGTGCCAGCAGCAGAGGGGGCCCTGGAAACACCATATATTTT
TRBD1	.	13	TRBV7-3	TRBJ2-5	CASSRDREETQYF	TGTGCCAGCAGCCGTGACAGGGAAGAGACCCAGTACTTC
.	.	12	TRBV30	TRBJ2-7	CAWSYRGGEQYF	TGTGCCTGGAGCTACAGGGGGGGCGAGCAGTACTTC
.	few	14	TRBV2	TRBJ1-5	CASSEANRVQPQHF	TGTGCCAGCAGTGAAGCGAATAGAGTTCAGCCCCAGCATTTT
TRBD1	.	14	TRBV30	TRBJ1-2	CAWSPGQGSYGYTF	TGTGCCTGGAGCCCCGGACAGGGAAGCTATGGCTACACCTTC
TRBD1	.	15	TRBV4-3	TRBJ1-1	CASSHRQGWNTEAFF	TGCGCCAGCAGCCACAGACAGGGCTGGAACACTGAAGCTTTCTTT
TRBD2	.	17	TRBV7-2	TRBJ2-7	CASSLAGSAGGSYEQYF	TGTGCCAGCAGCTTAGCGGGGTCAGCGGGAGGCTCCTACGAGCAGTACTTC
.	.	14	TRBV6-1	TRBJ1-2	CASSESNLAGGYTF	TGTGCCAGCAGTGAATCTAACCTGGCGGGTGGCTACACCTTC
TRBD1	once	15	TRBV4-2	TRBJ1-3	CASSQDLTGGNTIYF	TGTGCCAGCAGCCAAGATCTGACAGGGGGAAACACCATATATTTT
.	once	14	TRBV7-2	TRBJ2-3	CASSYQLASDTQYF	TGTGCCAGCAGCTATCAGCTAGCATCCGATACGCAGTATTTT
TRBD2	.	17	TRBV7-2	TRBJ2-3	CASSLAILAGGSDTQYF	TGTGCCAGCAGCTTAGCTATACTAGCGGGAGGGTCAGATACGCAGTATTTT
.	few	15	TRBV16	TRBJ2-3	CASSQAGAPSDTQYF	TGTGCCAGCAGCCAAGCGGGGGCCCCCTCAGATACGCAGTATTTT
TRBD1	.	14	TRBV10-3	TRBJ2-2	CAISENRGTGELFF	TGTGCCATCAGTGAGAACAGGGGAACCGGGGAGCTGTTTTTT
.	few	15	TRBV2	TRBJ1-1	CASSEGRGLNTEAFF	TGTGCCAGCAGTGAAGGGCGGGGGTTGAACACTGAAGCTTTCTTT
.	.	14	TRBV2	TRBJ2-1	CASRRDSGYTEQFF	TGTGCCAGCAGGAGGGACTCAGGTTACACTGAGCAGTTCTTC
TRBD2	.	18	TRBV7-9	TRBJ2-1	CASSLMRAGAGGYNEQFF	TGTGCCAGCAGCTTAATGAGGGCTGGGGCGGGGGGTTACAATGAGCAGTTCTTC
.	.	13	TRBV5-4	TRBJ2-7	CASSDGDGYEQYF	TGTGCCAGCAGCGACGGGGATGGCTACGAGCAGTACTTC
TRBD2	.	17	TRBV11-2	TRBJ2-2	CASSFSAGGGRTGELFF	TGTGCCAGCAGCTTTTCAGCGGGAGGTGGGCGGACCGGGGAGCTGTTTTTT
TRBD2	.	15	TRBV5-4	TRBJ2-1	CASSYIAGGPHEQFF	TGTGCCAGCAGCTATATAGCGGGGGGGCCACATGAGCAGTTCTTC
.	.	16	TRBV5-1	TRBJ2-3	CASSLGVGGYTDTQYF	TGCGCCAGCAGCTTGGGCGTTGGCGGGTACACAGATACGCAGTATTTT
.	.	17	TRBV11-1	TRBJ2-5	CASSHILGSTAPETQYF	TGTGCCAGCAGCCATATCCTAGGATCGACGGCCCCAGAGACCCAGTACTTC
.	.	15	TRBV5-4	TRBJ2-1	CASSSPEDSFNEQFF	TGTGCCAGCAGCTCCCCCGAAGACTCCTTCAATGAGCAGTTCTTC
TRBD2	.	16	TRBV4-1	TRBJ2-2	CASSQEGTSRSGELFF	TGCGCCAGCAGCCAAGAGGGGACTAGTCGGTCCGGGGAGCTGTTTTTT
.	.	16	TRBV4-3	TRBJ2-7	CASSQDWTANSYEQYF	TGCGCCAGCAGCCAAGACTGGACAGCTAACTCCTACGAGCAGTACTTC
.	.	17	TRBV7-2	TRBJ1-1	CASSPWGGGAGDTKAFF	TGTGCCAGCAGCCCGTGGGGCGGGGGCGCGGGGGACACTAAAGCTTTCTTT
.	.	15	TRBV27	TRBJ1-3	CASSLRGSSGNTIYF	TGTGCCAGCAGTTTGCGGGGAAGCTCTGGAAACACCATATATTTT
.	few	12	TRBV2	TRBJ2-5	CASRSAQETQYF	TGTGCCAGCAGATCTGCACAGGAGACCCAGTACTTC
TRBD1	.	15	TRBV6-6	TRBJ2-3	CASSPRTGGTDTQYF	TGTGCCAGCAGTCCCCGGACAGGGGGCACAGATACGCAGTATTTT
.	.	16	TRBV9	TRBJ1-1	CASSVGWGRRNTEAFF	TGTGCCAGCAGCGTAGGCTGGGGGAGGAGGAACACTGAAGCTTTCTTT
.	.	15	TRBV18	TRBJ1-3	CASAAVALSGNTIYF	TGTGCCAGCGCTGCAGTAGCTCTCTCTGGAAACACCATATATTTT
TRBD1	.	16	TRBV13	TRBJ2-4	CASSLERTGGGNIQYF	TGTGCCAGCAGCTTAGAGCGGACAGGGGGCGGAAACATTCAGTACTTC
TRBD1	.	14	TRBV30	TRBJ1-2	CARAGEQGVDGYTF	TGTGCCAGGGCCGGGGAACAGGGGGTAGATGGCTACACCTTC
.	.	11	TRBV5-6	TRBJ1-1	CASSRGPEAFF	TGTGCCAGCAGCCGAGGCCCTGAAGCTTTCTTT
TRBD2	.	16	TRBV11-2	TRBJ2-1	CASSFDGGGSYNEQFF	TGTGCCAGCAGCTTCGACGGGGGGGGCTCCTACAATGAGCAGTTCTTC
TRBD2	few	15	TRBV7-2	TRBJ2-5	CASSLEPSGSGTQYF	TGTGCCAGCAGCTTAGAGCCTAGCGGGAGTGGGACCCAGTACTTC
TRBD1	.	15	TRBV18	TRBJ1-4	CATARNKGAGEKLFF	TGTGCCACAGCTCGTAATAAGGGGGCCGGTGAAAAACTGTTTTTT
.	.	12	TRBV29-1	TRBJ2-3	CSVVAGTDTQYF	TGCAGCGTTGTCGCGGGCACAGATACGCAGTATTTT
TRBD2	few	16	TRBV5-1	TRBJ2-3	CASSSVAGGLTDTQYF	TGCGCCAGCAGCTCGGTAGCGGGAGGGTTAACAGATACGCAGTATTTT
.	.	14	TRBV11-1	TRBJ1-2	CASSGGESSYGYTF	TGTGCCAGCAGTGGGGGGGAGAGCAGCTATGGCTACACCTTC
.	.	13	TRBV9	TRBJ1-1	CASSVAMNTEAFF	TGTGCCAGCAGCGTAGCTATGAACACTGAAGCTTTCTTT
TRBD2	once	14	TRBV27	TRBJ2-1	CASSAGGPYNEQFF	TGTGCCAGCAGTGCGGGGGGCCCCTACAATGAGCAGTTCTTC
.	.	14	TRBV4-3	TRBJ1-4	CASSQRQRNEKLFF	TGCGCCAGCAGCCAAAGACAGCGTAATGAAAAACTGTTTTTT
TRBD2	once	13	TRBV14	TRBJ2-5	CASSGLAVETQYF	TGTGCCAGCAGCGGACTAGCGGTAGAGACCCAGTACTTC
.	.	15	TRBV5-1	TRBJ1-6	CASSLGSGRDSPLHF	TGCGCCAGCAGCTTGGGGTCGGGGAGGGATTCACCCCTCCACTTT
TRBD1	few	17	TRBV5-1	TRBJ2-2	CASTQIKTGGGTGELFF	TGCGCCAGCACCCAAATCAAGACAGGGGGCGGTACCGGGGAGCTGTTTTTT
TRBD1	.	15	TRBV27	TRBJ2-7	CASSLSGTGSYEQYF	TGTGCCAGCAGCCTATCGGGGACAGGCTCCTACGAGCAGTACTTC
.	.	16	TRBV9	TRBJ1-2	CASSLRRDTVTYGYTF	TGTGCCAGCAGTCTTCGACGGGACACAGTTACCTATGGCTACACCTTC
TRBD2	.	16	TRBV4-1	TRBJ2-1	CASSQPTSGSLNEQFF	TGCGCCAGCAGCCAGCCGACTAGCGGGAGCCTCAATGAGCAGTTCTTC
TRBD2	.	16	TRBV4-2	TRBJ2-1	CASSLTGTSVYNEQFF	TGTGCCAGCAGCCTGACCGGGACTAGCGTATACAATGAGCAGTTCTTC